The following is a T cell receptor beta chain sequence with its context. This sample stems from a study of blood T cell repertoires in COVID-19. Between the trimmed V and J ends, which lost 6 bases and 1 base, there was a span of 15 bases. The CDR3 is 15 residues long. Germline assignment: CDR1 ENHRY and CDR2 SYGVKD. Per the study methods: Reference gene primer amplification in the assay estimated nucleated cell counts. Libraries were prepared by immunoSEQ multiplex PCR; TCRdb keeps only in-frame clonotypes and omits some of them. The V and J calls and clone size were taken over from that table, and D and trimming were inferred from the DNA. The data contain 200,000 to 250,000 clones, 65% to 90% of them singletons.

The chain couples TRBV10-3 to TRBJ1-1, with a possible D match to TRBD1 (5 bases). The TCR originated in a man over 45 with COVID-19, enrolled during active disease. Sequencing was carried out using peripheral blood. DNA for the CDR3: TGTGCCATCAGAGGAGACAGTCAGCCGAACACTGAAGCTTTCTTT. Translated, it gives CAIRGDSQPNTEAFF.